This TCR beta chain was obtained from a study of blood T cell repertoires in COVID-19. Study-wide background: COVID-19 samples, acute and convalescent, were from the United States, Italy and Spain. PBMCs, B-cell-depleted T cells, or T cells provided the cDNA or gDNA that made up the material.

This CDR3 contains 14 residues. Germline CDR1 and CDR2: MNHEY and SVGAGI. V shed 7 bases and J shed 1 base, with 12 bases lying between them. This clone was seen a handful of times. In the authors' methods: Reference gene primers were amplified, and this amplification served to estimate nucleated cell counts. The protocol was immunoSEQ multiplex PCR, while the TCRdb copy is restricted to in-frame clones and leaves out a portion. From that table come the V and J calls and clone size; the DNA was used to work out D and trimming. This table has approximately 11,000 clones, roughly four fifths appearing once.

This receptor was obtained from a woman aged 55-69 years with acute or convalescent COVID-19. The chain couples TRBV6-5 to TRBJ2-3; possible D gene TRBD2, 5 bases. The sample comprised peripheral blood. CDR3 DNA: TGTGCCAGCACCCCTTTGCGGGGCACAGATACGCAGTATTTT. It codes for CASTPLRGTDTQYF.